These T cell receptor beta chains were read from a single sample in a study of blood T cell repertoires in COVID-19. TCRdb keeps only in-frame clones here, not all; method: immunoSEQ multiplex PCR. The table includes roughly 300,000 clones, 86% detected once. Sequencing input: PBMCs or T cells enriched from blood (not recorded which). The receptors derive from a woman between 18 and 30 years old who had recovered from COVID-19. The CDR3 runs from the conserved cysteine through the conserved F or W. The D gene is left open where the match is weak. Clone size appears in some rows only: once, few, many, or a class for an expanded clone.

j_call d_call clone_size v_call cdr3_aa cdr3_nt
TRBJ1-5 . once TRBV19 CASSRTAIQPQHF TGTGCCAGTAGCCGGACAGCGATTCAGCCCCAGCATTTT
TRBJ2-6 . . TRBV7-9 CASRSGGGRNWANVLTF TGTGCCAGCCGCTCCGGTGGGGGCAGGAACTGGGCCAACGTCCTGACTTTC
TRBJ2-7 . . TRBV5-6 CASATRQWKPYEQYF TGTGCCAGCGCGACAAGACAGTGGAAGCCCTACGAGCAGTACTTC
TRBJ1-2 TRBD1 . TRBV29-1 CSVEGQGDSYGYTF TGCAGCGTTGAGGGTCAGGGGGATAGTTATGGCTACACCTTC
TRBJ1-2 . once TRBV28 CASSFPGIYGYTF TGTGCCAGCAGTTTTCCGGGGATCTATGGCTACACCTTC
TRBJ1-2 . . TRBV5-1 CASSLGATGNTHNYGYTF TGCGCCAGCAGCTTAGGGGCGACAGGCAATACGCATAACTATGGCTACACCTTC
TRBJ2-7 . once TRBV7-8 CASSPNGYEQYF TGTGCCAGCAGCCCAAACGGTTACGAGCAGTACTTC
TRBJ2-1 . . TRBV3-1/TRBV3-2 CASSPDLTYNEQFF TGTGCCAGCAGCCCAGACTTAACTTACAATGAGCAGTTCTTC
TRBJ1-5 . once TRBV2 CASSDRTALDMPQHF TGTGCCAGCAGTGACAGGACAGCATTGGATATGCCCCAGCATTTT
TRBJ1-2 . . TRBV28 CASSLYGNGYTF TGTGCCAGCAGTTTATACGGGAATGGCTACACCTTC
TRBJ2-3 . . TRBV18 CASSPRLDTRTDTQYF TGTGCCAGCTCCCCACGGCTCGACACTCGCACAGATACGCAGTATTTT
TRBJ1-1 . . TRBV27 CASSPHRVNTEAFF TGTGCCAGCAGCCCACACAGGGTTAACACTGAAGCTTTCTTT
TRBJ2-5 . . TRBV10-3 CAISVKLGDPQFQETQYF TGTGCCATCAGTGTTAAGTTGGGCGACCCCCAATTCCAAGAGACCCAGTACTTC
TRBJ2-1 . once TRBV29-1 CSGNLEGVKNEQFF TGCAGCGGTAATCTAGAGGGGGTGAAGAATGAGCAGTTCTTC
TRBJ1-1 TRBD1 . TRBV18 CASSQGAEAFF TGTGCCAGCTCGCAGGGGGCTGAAGCTTTCTTT
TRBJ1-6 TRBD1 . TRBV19 CASGTITGEDSPLHF TGTGCCAGTGGCACCATTACAGGGGAAGATTCACCCCTCCACTTT
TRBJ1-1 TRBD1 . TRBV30 CAWTQGATMNTEAFF TGTGCCTGGACACAGGGGGCAACAATGAACACTGAAGCTTTCTTT
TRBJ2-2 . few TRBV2 CASRRDGPGELFF TGTGCCAGCAGGAGGGATGGACCGGGGGAGCTGTTTTTT
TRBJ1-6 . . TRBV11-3 CASSLETGSPLHF TGTGCCAGCAGCTTAGAGACGGGTTCACCCCTCCACTTT
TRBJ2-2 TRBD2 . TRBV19 CASSRTSGYTGELFF TGTGCCAGTAGCCGGACTAGCGGCTACACCGGGGAGCTGTTTTTT
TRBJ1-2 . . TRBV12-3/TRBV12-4 CASTLRHLDGYTF TGTGCCAGCACCCTGAGGCATCTGGATGGCTACACCTTC
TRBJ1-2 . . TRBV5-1 CASSWEDVYYGYTF TGCGCCAGCAGCTGGGAGGATGTTTACTATGGCTACACCTTC
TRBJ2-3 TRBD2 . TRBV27 CASSLGLAGHTDTQYF TGTGCCAGCAGTTTAGGACTAGCGGGCCACACAGATACGCAGTATTTT